This T cell receptor beta chain was documented in a study of tumor-infiltrating lymphocytes in primary liver carcinoma. The overall study: Productive TCRbeta reads per sample were roughly 3.5 to 8 million, not differing by tissue. General study findings and limits: Only about 8-25% of top clones occurred in every one of the five tumor regions.

DNA and RNA were both co-extracted from about 19-30 mg of bulk tissue that had not been sorted. Each tumor sample had over 85% viable tumor cells. Priming with a constant-region primer yielded TCR beta cDNA from 450 to 600 ng total RNA. A slightly modified ARM-PCR protocol with three nested multiplex PCR rounds produced these TCR beta libraries. Forward primers for TRBV1-TRBV30 and a C-beta reverse primer served the first two PCR rounds, at about 10 cycles each. TCRdb re-derived calls from the multiplex PCR reads in MiXCR, one entry per CDR3 protein. Of 40,000 to 55,000 distinct CDR3 sequences in the sample, over 75% were seen once. With respect to this clonotype: Its target is unknown. The junction departs from the called germline gene at one end, perhaps through a read error.

Germline CDR1 is SGHNT and CDR2 is YENEEA. The length of the CDR3 is 14 residues. The sequence came from a man aged 35-49 years with primary liver carcinoma and hepatitis B virus infection. Sequencing was performed on liver tumor tissue from sampling region 5. The subset was: tumor region T5, tumor centre. The chain uses TRBV11-3 and TRBJ2-1; perhaps TRBD2 as D (5 bases). Here the CDR3 DNA reads TGTGCCAGCTGCTTATTTCCAGACTATAATGAGCAGTTCTTC. Its protein product is CASCLFPDYNEQFF.